The source of this T cell receptor beta chain is a study of molecular identifiers for immune sequencing clone quantification (dated by TCRdb to the late 2010s). Regarding the complete study: For a replicate experiment, the RNA from either approximately 20,000 or 100,000 naive CD8 T cells was divided into five aliquots, and four of those aliquots went on to sequencing. CD8 T cells were used in a methods study to benchmark molecular-identifier clustering-based TCR repertoire sequencing (MIDCIRS) and TCR RNA copy counting.

Libraries of naive CD8 T cells were generated from about 20,000 to 1,000,000 sorted cells, with 10%, 30% or 50% of the purified RNA used. On a BD FACSAria II, naive CD8 T cells were FACS-sorted as CD8+CD4-CCR7+CD45RA+ and collected into RLT Plus buffer. Ten to eleven TCR copies' worth of Jurkat RNA were spiked into about 19,000-1,100,000 naive CD8 T cell samples to test detection sensitivity. Enrichment of CD8 T cells was performed with RosetteSep CD8+ T Cell Enrichment Cocktail and Ficoll-Paque, after which ACK red cell lysis was carried out. Points the paper makes about the study in general: Naive libraries contained spiked-in Jurkat TCR RNA (around ten copies' worth), which is not part of the donor repertoire. Modeling gave about 3.2 recovered TCR RNA copies per cell versus 7.5 to 10 by digital PCR, implying roughly 29% capture efficiency. When barcode sub-clustering was left out, chimeric consensus sequences inflated TCR diversity, with chimeras reaching as high as 47%. Even against a background of one million naive CD8 T cells, spiked-in Jurkat TCR RNA amounting to a single cell's worth was reported to be detectable. The sizes of highly expanded clones could end up underestimated when identical TCR molecules share a barcode. In CMV-specific effector cells, over 99% of molecules were held by clones above 20 RNA copies, whereas under 1% of molecules were held by such clones in naive cells.

In the case of this clonotype: The specificity of this receptor is unknown. Base qualities are not provided; no much larger clone lies one nucleotide away.

Libraries came from PCR. Sequencing was performed on a NextSeq 500. Bulk TCR libraries were generated as previously described, with the TCR primers listed in Table S5 used. Purification of total RNA was performed with the Qiagen AllPrep DNA/RNA kit. Reads from multiple sequencing runs of the same library were pooled before analysis. In the original analysis: Reads were retained only if their TCR constant sequence matched exactly, and those retained reads were trimmed to 150 nt and grouped according to their 12-nt molecular barcodes. Reads within each barcode group were sub-clustered using a 15% Levenshtein threshold, and quality-weighted consensus sequences were constructed for each RNA molecule. Non-functional sequences were removed, as were lower-count sequences one edit away from another. Based on fitting two negative binomial distributions, any barcode sub-cluster with under 20% of the maximum read count was discarded. TCRdb redid the processing of the public reads, applying fastp at Q25 and MiXCR, and retained in-frame beta chains. Each entry is one CDR3 protein sequence, shown with its most common DNA and genes. TCRdb's processing, not the authors' own work, is the source of the V and J calls. This sample comprises about 98,000 distinct CDR3 sequences, 35% of them detected only once. The ten largest clones capture 9.7% of the sample.

This TCR was sampled from a human donor in good health. Some libraries in this study had Jurkat cell RNA spiked in. Sequencing was carried out using naive CD8+ T cells from blood, with Jurkat cell RNA spiked in. The sample's cell subset or site label, decoded: FACS-sorted CD8+CD4-CCR7+CD45RA+ naive T cells.

The CDR3 has the sequence CASRALRGLGYTF. In nucleotides, the sequence is TGTGCCAGCAGGGCGCTCAGGGGGCTTGGCTACACCTTC. Recombination connected TRBV28 to TRBJ1-2; the central 8 bases match TRBD1. According to the germline V gene, CDR1 reads MDHEN and CDR2 reads SYDVKM. The germline V and J ends show losses of 6 bases and 7 bases respectively, and no gene match explains 7 bases of the junction. The CDR3, from cysteine to phenylalanine, totals 13 residues. The CDR3 DNA has 39 bases and is translated from base 1.